This passage covers 14 T cell receptor beta chains from one sample sequenced in a study of blood T cell repertoires in COVID-19. TCRdb's copy holds only in-frame clones and misses some; the assay was immunoSEQ multiplex PCR. The sample has over 350,000 clones, 86% seen once. The sequencing sample was made of peripheral blood. The receptors here all came from a woman in her 30s with active or convalescent COVID-19.

The gene calls are TRBV5-4 and TRBJ1-1, with D tentatively TRBD1 (6 bases). CDR3 length: 15 residues. The germline V gene has CDR1 SGHNT and CDR2 YYREEE (reference sequence). V gave up 0 bases and J gave up 2 bases, with 11 bases separating them. The CDR3 here is CASSLGLGGNTEAFF. For the CDR3, the DNA is TGTGCCAGCAGCTTGGGTCTAGGGGGTAACACTGAAGCTTTCTTT.

The genes are TRBV6-1 and TRBJ1-2; the D gene is possibly TRBD1 (6 bases). The CDR3 has 13 residues. From germline, CDR1 is MNHNS and CDR2 SASEGT. V gave up 5 bases and J gave up 4 bases, with 11 bases separating them. Here the CDR3 DNA reads TGTGCCAGCAGTTCCACAGGGAGCTATGGCTACACCTTC. As protein: CASSSTGSYGYTF.

The V gene is TRBV12-5, the J gene TRBJ1-1; 7 positions agree with TRBD1. From germline, CDR1 is LGHNT and CDR2 FRNRAP. The CDR3 is made up of 15 amino acids. V lost 7 bases to trimming and J lost 4 bases; unmatched junction nucleotides: 12. The CDR3 nucleotides read TGTGCTAGTGACGAACTCACAGGGGAAGGCACTGAAGCTTTCTTT. This sequence encodes CASDELTGEGTEAFF.

In this sample, this clone turned up a few times. The chain is built from TRBV18 and TRBJ1-2; no reliable D call. The CDR3 has 13 amino acids. V lost 4 bases, J lost 3 bases, and 9 bases lay in between. Germline V gives CDR1 KGHSH, CDR2 LQKENI. CDR3 DNA: TGTGCCAGCTCACGCTCGGGAGACTATGGCTACACCTTC. It is translated as CASSRSGDYGYTF.

The CDR3 DNA follows: TGTGCCAGCAGTTCCCGACGGGTCGGGGAGACCCAGTACTTC. This encodes CASSSRRVGETQYF. The chain is built from TRBV13 and TRBJ2-5; no firm D call. The CDR3 loop spans 14 amino acids. Per germline, CDR1 PRHDT and CDR2 FYEKMQ (reference sequence). Trimming took 6 bases from V and 5 from J, leaving 16 bases between them.

The genes are TRBV9 and TRBJ2-7, with D hard to call. The germline V gene encodes CDR1 SGDLS and CDR2 YYNGEE. The CDR3 spans 15 residues. Between the trimmed V and J ends, which lost 0 bases and 5 bases, there was a span of 15 bases. This chain's CDR3 is CASSVGDSNFHEQYF. DNA of the CDR3: TGTGCCAGCAGCGTAGGAGACTCAAACTTCCACGAGCAGTACTTC.

V and J are TRBV4-1 and TRBJ2-3; D may be TRBD2 (6 bases). The germline V gene has CDR1 MGHRA and CDR2 YSYEKL. V shed 4 bases and J shed 1 base, with 18 bases lying between them. The CDR3 totals 17 residues. The CDR3 DNA is TGCGCCAGCAGCCTCGAACGGCTGCCTAGCGGCACAGATACGCAGTATTTT. This translates into CASSLERLPSGTDTQYF.

This chain connects TRBV27 to TRBJ2-7; a possible D gene is TRBD2 (5 bases). This CDR3 comprises 14 residues. Trimming took off 2 bases at V and 6 bases at J, with 14 bases between the two ends. Germline lookup yields CDR1 MNHEY and CDR2 SMNVEV (reference sequence). The CDR3 here is CASSLQRPPVEQYF. The CDR3 DNA reads TGTGCCAGCAGTTTACAGCGGCCCCCAGTCGAGCAGTACTTC.

The CDR3, as DNA: TGTGCCAGCAGCTCGACGGGGGAAAAGAACGAGCAGTACTTC. Amino acids: CASSSTGEKNEQYF. The J gene is TRBJ2-7, the V gene TRBV11-2; TRBD2 might be the D (6 bases). Germline V lookup: CDR1 SGHAT, CDR2 FQNNGV. This CDR3 is built from 14 residues. Trimming shortened V by 4 bases and J by 5 bases, and 15 bases separated the two germline ends.

The CDR3: CASRESTGSGYTF. In DNA form, the CDR3 reads TGTGCCAGCAGGGAGAGTACAGGGTCCGGCTACACCTTC. This rearrangement joins TRBV2 to TRBJ1-2, with a possible D match to TRBD1 (6 bases). V lost 6 bases and J lost 8, with 16 bases in between. CDR1 and CDR2 from the germline V gene are SNHLY and FYNNEI. This CDR3 contains 13 residues. The entire variable domain, with the rest obtained from reference TRBV2 and TRBJ1-2, is as follows: EPEVTQTPSHQVTQMGQEVILRCVPISNHLYFYWYRQILGQKVEFLVSFYNNEISEKSEIFDDQFSVERPDGSNFTLKIRSTKLEDSAMYFCASRESTGSGYTFGSGTRLTVV.

J is TRBJ1-1 and V is TRBV6-5; TRBD1 agrees at 7 bases. The CDR3 totals 14 residues. With V trimmed by 5 bases and J by 1 base, 4 bases remained unmatched. Germline-derived CDR1 and CDR2 are MNHEY and SVGAGI. The CDR3, as DNA: TGTGCCAGCAGTACCCGGGACAGGAACACTGAAGCTTTCTTT. Residues: CASSTRDRNTEAFF.

This clone was observed a single time. The chain combines TRBV2 with TRBJ1-2, with TRBD1 as a possible D gene (5 bases). The germline V gene encodes CDR1 SNHLY and CDR2 FYNNEI. Trimming removed 5 bases at V and 8 bases at J, with 15 bases between. This CDR3 spans 13 amino acids. CDR3 sequence reads: CASSTDSSLGYTF. In DNA form, the CDR3 reads TGTGCCAGCAGTACCGACAGCAGTCTAGGCTACACCTTC.

The chain employs TRBV5-4 and TRBJ1-2, with D possibly TRBD1 on 5 matching bases. The V and J ends lost 0 bases and 8 bases respectively, with 17 bases between them. Germline CDR1 and CDR2: SGHNT and YYREEE (reference sequence). The CDR3 spans 15 residues. The CDR3 DNA is TGTGCCAGCAGCTTGGGTTCAGGGTACCCCAGAGGCTACACCTTC. Its protein product is CASSLGSGYPRGYTF.

This chain uses TRBV5-1 with TRBJ1-4; unclear D gene. The V and J ends lost 0 bases and 4 bases respectively, with 7 bases between them. Germline CDR1 is SGHRS and CDR2 is YFSETQ. CDR3 size: 14 residues. CDR3 sequence reads: CASSLGQINEKLFF. DNA of the CDR3: TGCGCCAGCAGCTTGGGGCAGATTAATGAAAAACTGTTTTTT.